A single sample gave rise to the 17 T cell receptor beta chains below, sequenced in a study of blood T cell repertoires in COVID-19. Assay used: immunoSEQ multiplex PCR; TCRdb lists only in-frame clones, some missing. Altogether 200,000 to 250,000 clones are present, 70% to 90% being singletons, with the ten largest covering 6.5% to 8.5%. Sequencing was done on a sample of PBMCs or T cells enriched from blood (not recorded which). The receptors stem from a woman aged 40 to 50 with acute COVID-19.

This chain connects TRBV19 to TRBJ1-4; 7 bases align to TRBD1. CDR3 size: 15 residues. The V gene's germline CDR1 is LNHDA and CDR2 SQIVND (reference sequence). V dropped 6 bases and J dropped 1; count of bases not matched to a gene: 5. CDR3 coding DNA: TGTGCCAGTAGCCGCCCAGGGGGAACTAATGAAAAACTGTTTTTT. It is translated as CASSRPGGTNEKLFF.

This rearrangement joins TRBV19 to TRBJ1-1; D uncertain. The CDR3 extends over 14 amino acids. Trimming stripped 2 bases from V and 0 bases from J, with 7 bases between. From germline, CDR1 is LNHDA and CDR2 SQIVND (reference sequence). CDR3 sequence: CASSIRDLNTEAFF. The CDR3 DNA is TGTGCCAGTAGTATAAGAGACTTGAACACTGAAGCTTTCTTT.

V is TRBV7-3 and J is TRBJ2-7, with TRBD1 matching 9 bases. This CDR3 comprises 14 residues. CDR1 and CDR2 (germline): SGHTA, FQGTGA. V shed 5 bases, J shed 2 bases, and the junction held 4 bases outside the gene matches. In DNA form, the CDR3 reads TGTGCCAGCAGCATTGGACAGGGGACCTACGAGCAGTACTTC. Encoded protein: CASSIGQGTYEQYF.

This chain links TRBV11-3 with TRBJ2-3; D perhaps matches TRBD2 (6 bases). The CDR3 length is 16 residues. Trimming took 1 base from V and 2 from J, leaving 13 bases between them. Germline loops: CDR1 SGHNT, CDR2 YENEEA. The chain's CDR3 is CASSLGWGRPTDTQYF. As DNA, the CDR3 is TGTGCCAGCAGCTTAGGATGGGGGAGGCCCACAGATACGCAGTATTTT.

V usage is TRBV7-6 and J usage is TRBJ2-1; 10 nucleotides agree with TRBD2. The CDR3 is 14 residues long. Germline V gene lookup returns CDR1 SGHVS and CDR2 FNYEAQ. J was trimmed by 7 bases and V by 3 bases; bases with no gene match: 3. The DNA for the CDR3 is TGTGCCAGCAGCTTTCCGGGACTAGCGAATGAGCAGTTCTTC. It is translated as CASSFPGLANEQFF. Full variable domain (rest looked up from reference TRBV7-6 and TRBJ2-1): GAGVSQSPRYKVTKRGQDVALRCDPISGHVSLYWYRQALGQGPEFLTYFNYEAQQDKSGLPNDRFSAERPEGSISTLTIQRTEQRDSAMYRCASSFPGLANEQFFGPGTRLTVL.

The chain employs TRBV5-4 and TRBJ2-3; TRBD2 is a possible D gene (5 bases). CDR3 length: 13 amino acids. The germline gives CDR1 SGHNT, CDR2 YYREEE (reference sequence). V was shortened by 4 bases and J by 2 bases, with 8 bases between the two germline ends. CDR3 region: CASSGSITDTQYF. DNA of the CDR3: TGTGCCAGCAGCGGGAGTATCACAGATACGCAGTATTTT.

The gene calls are TRBV19 and TRBJ2-1; possibly TRBD2 for D (5 bases). The CDR3 runs 15 residues. CDR1 is LNHDA and CDR2 is SQIVND in the germline V gene (reference sequence). V was cut by 3 bases and J by 1 base, with 10 bases left in between. The CDR3 sequence is CASSILRGSYNEQFF. Here the CDR3 DNA reads TGTGCCAGTAGTATCCTCCGGGGTTCCTACAATGAGCAGTTCTTC.

This clone was counted between two and nine times. V and J are TRBV4-1 and TRBJ1-2; D call uncertain. The germline CDR1 and CDR2 sequences are MGHRA and YSYEKL. Trimming shortened V by 1 base and J by 0 bases, and 9 bases separated the two germline ends. The length of the CDR3 is 15 residues. CDR3 bases: TGCGCCAGCAGCCAAGTAGGAGTGACTAACTATGGCTACACCTTC. Its protein is CASSQVGVTNYGYTF.

V gene TRBV7-9 combines with J gene TRBJ2-5; 7 positions agree with TRBD1. V lost 3 bases, J lost 6 bases, and 7 bases stayed unmatched. The CDR3 consists of 14 residues. Germline V CDR1 and CDR2: SEHNR, FQNEAQ (reference sequence). DNA of the CDR3: TGTGCCAGCAGCTTCGACTCGACAGGGAAGACCCAGTACTTC. Its protein product is CASSFDSTGKTQYF.

The chain carries TRBV5-1 and TRBJ2-1; D call uncertain. The CDR3 is made up of 15 amino acids. Looked up from germline, CDR1 is SGHRS and CDR2 is YFSETQ. Between the trimmed V and J ends, which lost 0 bases and 0 bases, there was a span of 7 bases. The CDR3 sequence: CASSLELVSYNEQFF. CDR3 nucleotides: TGCGCCAGCAGCTTGGAACTGGTCTCCTACAATGAGCAGTTCTTC.

The V call is TRBV29-1, the J call TRBJ2-7; D is uncertain. The germline V and J ends were trimmed by 2 bases and 0 bases, with 14 bases remaining between them. The CDR3 length is 15 residues. The germline gives CDR1 SQVTM, CDR2 ANQGSEA. The CDR3: CSVEQRWAHSYEQYF. CDR3 nucleotides: TGCAGCGTTGAACAAAGGTGGGCCCACTCCTACGAGCAGTACTTC.

This rearrangement joins TRBV6-2 or TRBV6-3 to TRBJ1-1, with 11 bases lining up with TRBD1. Per germline, CDR1 MNHEY and CDR2 SVGEGT. This CDR3 contains 14 residues. Trimming cost V 5 bases and J 5 bases; bases outside gene matches: 4. The CDR3 DNA is TGTGCCAGCAGTGGCGGGACAGGGGGTACTGAAGCTTTCTTT. This gives the protein CASSGGTGGTEAFF.

V is TRBV6-2 or TRBV6-3 and J is TRBJ2-5, with TRBD2 identical over 10 bases. J lost 2 bases, V lost 4 bases, and 13 bases had no gene match. This CDR3 region has 18 residues. In germline, CDR1 is MNHEY, CDR2 SVGEGT. CDR3 protein: CASSSPSPALAGQETQYF. CDR3 bases: TGTGCCAGCAGTTCCCCATCACCCGCACTAGCGGGACAAGAGACCCAGTACTTC.

The sample holds one count of this clone. The genes are TRBV21-1 and TRBJ2-3; the D segment call TRBD1 is taken from the table without a DNA check. TRBV21-1 is a known pseudogene. CDR3 size: 14 residues. The CDR3 is CASIYRGLVDTQYF. The CDR3 DNA follows: TGTGCCAGCATCTACAGGGGGCTTGTAGATACGCAGTATTTT.

The chain links TRBV5-1 to TRBJ1-1, with D tentatively TRBD1 (5 bases). V dropped 1 base and J dropped 7 bases, with 14 bases sitting between them. Germline lookup yields CDR1 SGHRS and CDR2 YFSETQ. The CDR3 is 14 residues long. The CDR3 region is CASSLSAGSHEAFF. In DNA form, the CDR3 reads TGCGCCAGCAGCTTGAGTGCAGGGTCCCATGAAGCTTTCTTT.

The chain uses TRBV2 and TRBJ1-4; possibly TRBD1 for D (5 bases). V lost 3 bases and J 7 bases, leaving 12 bases between the germline ends. The V gene's germline CDR1 is SNHLY and CDR2 FYNNEI. The CDR3 covers 14 residues. CDR3 in DNA: TGTGCCAGCAGTGAGGGGCGTAGAGGTGAAAAACTGTTTTTT. Protein product: CASSEGRRGEKLFF.

The chain employs TRBV5-4 and TRBJ1-1; D might be TRBD1 (6 bases). V dropped 7 bases and J dropped 5 bases, with 15 bases sitting between them. The CDR3 totals 13 residues. Germline CDR1 and CDR2: SGHNT and YYREEE (reference sequence). CDR3 sequence reads: CASRPGGGTEAFF. The CDR3 bases are TGTGCCAGCCGCCCGGGAGGGGGAACTGAAGCTTTCTTT.